These 4 T cell receptor beta chains came from one sample sequenced in a study of blood T cells in healthy people across ages. A sample-barcoded 5' primer and a J-beta primer mix were used in a second PCR of roughly 7 to 11 cycles. TCRdb re-analysed the 5' RACE reads in MiXCR, keeping a single row per CDR3 protein. The data hold 600,000 or so distinct CDR3 sequences, with about 28% observed a single time. The material sequenced was blood. Receptors were obtained from a woman aged 80 or over in good health.

In this sample, this clonotype turned up many times. The chain has TRBV7-6 and TRBJ2-7; D might be TRBD2 (6 bases). The V end lost 3 bases, the J end lost 6 bases, and 9 bases lay between the germline ends. Germline assignment: CDR1 SGHVS and CDR2 FNYEAQ. The CDR3 covers 12 residues. For the CDR3, the DNA is TGTGCCAGCAGCTTGGACTACAGCGAGCAGTACTTC. Its translation: CASSLDYSEQYF.

The CDR3 region is CASSQDGTATGELFF. The CDR3 DNA follows: TGTGCCAGCAGCCAAGATGGGACGGCCACCGGGGAGCTGTTTTTT. This chain connects TRBV14 to TRBJ2-2, with D perhaps matching TRBD1 or TRBD2 (5 bases each). The germline CDR1 and CDR2 sequences are SGHDN and FVKESK. The V and J ends lost 0 bases and 4 bases respectively, with 9 bases between them. The CDR3 loop spans 15 amino acids.

The chain recombines TRBV9 with TRBJ2-3; D might be TRBD1 (6 bases). CDR1 is SGDLS and CDR2 is YYNGEE in the germline V gene. V dropped 7 bases and J dropped 2 bases, with 11 bases sitting between them. The CDR3 has 13 amino acids. CDR3 sequence reads: CASAQGHTDTQYF. In DNA form, the CDR3 reads TGTGCCAGCGCGCAGGGGCACACAGATACGCAGTATTTT.

This clonotype appeared many times. The V gene is TRBV5-1, the J gene TRBJ2-1, with D maybe TRBD2 (6 bases). V shed 3 bases and J shed 6 bases, with 13 bases lying between them. The CDR3 is made up of 14 amino acids. Per the germline V gene, CDR1 is SGHRS and CDR2 is YFSETQ. DNA for the CDR3: TGCGCCAGCAGCTATGGACTAACCCTCAATGAGCAGTTCTTC. It codes for CASSYGLTLNEQFF.